The T cell receptor beta chain under discussion was sequenced for a study of blood T cell repertoires in COVID-19. At the level of the study: The samples span acute and convalescent COVID-19 from the United States, Italy and Spain.

The germline CDR1 and CDR2 sequences are KGHDR and SFDVKD. V trimming: 4 bases; J trimming: 8 bases; junction bases outside the gene matches: 6. The CDR3 covers 14 residues. Sequenced by immunoSEQ multiplex PCR; TCRdb stores in-frame clones only, minus some. This sample carries under 200,000 clones, 80% to 90% of them seen once, and the ten largest clones take roughly 7.3%. Participant reports of clinical history set cohort assignment. This sequence joins TRBV24-1 and TRBJ2-1, with 8 bases matching TRBD2. The sequencing input was PBMCs or T cells enriched from blood (not recorded which). The receptor's source is a woman aged 50 to 65 who had recovered from COVID-19. CDR3 in DNA: TGTGCCACCAGTGAGGGGACTAGAGTGGATGAGCAGTTCTTC. It is translated as CATSEGTRVDEQFF.